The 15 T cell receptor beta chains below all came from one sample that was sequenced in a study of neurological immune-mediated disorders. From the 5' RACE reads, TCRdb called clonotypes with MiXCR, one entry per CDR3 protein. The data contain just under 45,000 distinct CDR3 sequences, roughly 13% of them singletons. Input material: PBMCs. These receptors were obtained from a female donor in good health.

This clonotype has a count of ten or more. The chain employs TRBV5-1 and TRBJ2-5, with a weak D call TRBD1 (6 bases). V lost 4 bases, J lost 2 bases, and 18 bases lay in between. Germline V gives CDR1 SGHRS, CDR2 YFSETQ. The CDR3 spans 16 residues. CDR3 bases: TGCGCCAGCAGCCCCAGGGGTGGAAGAGGGCAAGAGACCCAGTACTTC. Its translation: CASSPRGGRGQETQYF.

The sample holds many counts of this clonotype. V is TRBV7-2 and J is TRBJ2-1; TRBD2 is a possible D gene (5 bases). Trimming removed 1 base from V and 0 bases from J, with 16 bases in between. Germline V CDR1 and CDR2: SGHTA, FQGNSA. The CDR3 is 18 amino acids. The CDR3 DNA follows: TGTGCCAGCAGCTTAGGGTTGCTACCCGGAGGCTCCTACAATGAGCAGTTCTTC. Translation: CASSLGLLPGGSYNEQFF.

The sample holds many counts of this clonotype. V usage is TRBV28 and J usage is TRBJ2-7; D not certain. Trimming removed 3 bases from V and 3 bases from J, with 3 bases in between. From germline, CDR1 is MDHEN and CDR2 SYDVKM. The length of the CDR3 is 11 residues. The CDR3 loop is CASSFSYEQYF. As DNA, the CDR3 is TGTGCCAGCAGTTTCAGCTACGAGCAGTACTTC. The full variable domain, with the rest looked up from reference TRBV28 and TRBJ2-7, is DVKVTQSSRYLVKRTGEKVFLECVQDMDHENMFWYRQDPGLGLRLIYFSYDVKMKEKGDIPEGYSVSREKKERFSLILESASTNQTSMYLCASSFSYEQYFGPGTRLTVT.

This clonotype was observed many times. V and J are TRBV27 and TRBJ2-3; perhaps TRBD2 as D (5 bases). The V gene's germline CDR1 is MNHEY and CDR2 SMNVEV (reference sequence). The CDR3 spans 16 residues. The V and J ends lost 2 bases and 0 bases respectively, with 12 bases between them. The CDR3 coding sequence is TGTGCCAGCAGTTTAGCCCAGCGGAGTAGCACAGATACGCAGTATTTT. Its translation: CASSLAQRSSTDTQYF.

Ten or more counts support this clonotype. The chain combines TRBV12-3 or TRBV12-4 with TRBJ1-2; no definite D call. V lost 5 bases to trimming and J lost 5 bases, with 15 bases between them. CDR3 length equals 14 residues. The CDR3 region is CASSPPGGLYGYTF. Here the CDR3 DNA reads TGTGCCAGCAGTCCCCCAGGCGGGCTTTATGGCTACACCTTC.

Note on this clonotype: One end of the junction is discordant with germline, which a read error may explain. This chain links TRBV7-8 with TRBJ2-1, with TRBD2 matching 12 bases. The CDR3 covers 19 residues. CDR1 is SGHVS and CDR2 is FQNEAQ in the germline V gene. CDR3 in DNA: TGTGCCAGCAACTTAAAACAGTCTAGCGGGGGGGCTTGGGGCAATGAGCAGTTCTTC. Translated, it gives CASNLKQSSGGAWGNEQFF.

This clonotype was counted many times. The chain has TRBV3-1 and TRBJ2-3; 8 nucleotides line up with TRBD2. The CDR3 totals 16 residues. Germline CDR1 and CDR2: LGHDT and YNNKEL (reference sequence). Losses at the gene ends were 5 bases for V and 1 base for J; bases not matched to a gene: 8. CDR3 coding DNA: TGTGCCAGCAGCTTGGGCCCGGGACTAGGCACAGATACGCAGTATTTT. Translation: CASSLGPGLGTDTQYF.

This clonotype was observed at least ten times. The CDR3 DNA is TGTGCCAGCAGCTTGGTCAGACTCTCTGGCTACACCTTC. Its translation is CASSLVRLSGYTF. The chain links TRBV5-6 to TRBJ1-2; D is uncertain. CDR1 SGHDT and CDR2 YYEEEE come from the germline V gene. The CDR3 is made up of 13 amino acids. With 0 bases removed from V and 7 bases from J, the gap between germline ends came to 10 bases.

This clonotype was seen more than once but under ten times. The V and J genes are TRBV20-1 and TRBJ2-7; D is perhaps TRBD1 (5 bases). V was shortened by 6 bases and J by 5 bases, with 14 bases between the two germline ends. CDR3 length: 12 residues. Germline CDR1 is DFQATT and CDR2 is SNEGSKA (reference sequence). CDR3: CSASPGSHEQYF. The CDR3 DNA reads TGCAGTGCCAGCCCAGGGTCTCACGAGCAGTACTTC.

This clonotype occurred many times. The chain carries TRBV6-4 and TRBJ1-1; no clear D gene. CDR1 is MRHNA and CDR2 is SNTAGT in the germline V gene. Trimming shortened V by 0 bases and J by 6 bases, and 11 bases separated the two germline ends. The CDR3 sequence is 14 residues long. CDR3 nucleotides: TGTGCCAGCAGTGACTCAGTTTTTGGCGCTGAAGCTTTCTTT. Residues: CASSDSVFGAEAFF.

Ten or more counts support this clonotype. CDR3 sequence: CSASKTGTVNTEAFF. In nucleotides, the CDR3 is TGCAGTGCCTCAAAAACCGGGACGGTGAACACTGAAGCTTTCTTT. The chain joins TRBV20-1 to TRBJ1-1, with a tentative D call TRBD1 (5 bases). V dropped 6 bases and J dropped 0 bases, with 17 bases sitting between them. Per the germline V gene, CDR1 is DFQATT and CDR2 is SNEGSKA (reference sequence). This CDR3 has 15 residues.

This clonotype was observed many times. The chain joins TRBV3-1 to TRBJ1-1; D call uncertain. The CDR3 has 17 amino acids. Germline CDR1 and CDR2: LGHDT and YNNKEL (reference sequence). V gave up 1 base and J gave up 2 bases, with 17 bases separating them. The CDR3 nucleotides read TGTGCCAGCAGCCAAGGACGAGGCAGGCAGTTAAACACTGAAGCTTTCTTT. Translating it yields CASSQGRGRQLNTEAFF.

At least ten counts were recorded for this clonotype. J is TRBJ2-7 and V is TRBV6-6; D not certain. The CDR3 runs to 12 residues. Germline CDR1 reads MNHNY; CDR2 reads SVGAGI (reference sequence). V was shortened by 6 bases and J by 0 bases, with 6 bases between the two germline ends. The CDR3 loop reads CASSPSSYEQYF. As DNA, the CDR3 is TGTGCCAGCAGCCCGAGCTCCTACGAGCAGTACTTC.

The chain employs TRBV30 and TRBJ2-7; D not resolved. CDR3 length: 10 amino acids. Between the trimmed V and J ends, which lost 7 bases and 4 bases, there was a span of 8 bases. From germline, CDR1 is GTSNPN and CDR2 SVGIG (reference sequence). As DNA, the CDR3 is TGTGCCTCCGGAACTTACGAGCAGTACTTC. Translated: CASGTYEQYF.

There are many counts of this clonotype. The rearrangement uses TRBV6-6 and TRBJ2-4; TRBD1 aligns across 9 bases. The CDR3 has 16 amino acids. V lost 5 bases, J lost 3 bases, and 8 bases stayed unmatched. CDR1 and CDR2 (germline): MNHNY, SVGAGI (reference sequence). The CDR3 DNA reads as TGTGCCAGCAGTCCCCGGACAGGGGAAGGCAAAAACATTCAGTACTTC. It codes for CASSPRTGEGKNIQYF.